These 17 T cell receptor beta chains originate from one sample sequenced in a study of blood T cell repertoires in COVID-19. Profiling relied on immunoSEQ multiplex PCR, and the TCRdb table lists in-frame clones only, not all of them. The sample has a few hundred thousand clones; about 86% are singletons. Sequencing was performed on peripheral blood. The receptors derive from a person aged 65 to 85 with COVID-19, enrolled during active disease.

The chain links TRBV2 to TRBJ1-5; 10 bases agree with TRBD1. Trimming removed 7 bases from V and 5 bases from J; junction bases left unmatched: 2. In germline, CDR1 is SNHLY, CDR2 FYNNEI. The CDR3 consists of 13 residues. CDR3 sequence: CASKGTGDQPQHF. In nucleotides, the CDR3 is TGTGCCAGCAAGGGGACAGGGGATCAGCCCCAGCATTTT.

The rearrangement links TRBV5-1 to TRBJ2-1; 12 bases fit TRBD2. This CDR3 spans 16 amino acids. With 0 bases clipped from V and 7 bases from J, the junction kept 5 bases outside the gene matches. Germline V gene data show CDR1 as SGHRS and CDR2 as YFSETQ. The CDR3: CASSLVASGGANEQFF. CDR3 DNA sequence: TGCGCCAGCAGCTTGGTGGCTAGCGGGGGGGCAAATGAGCAGTTCTTC.

The chain employs TRBV7-9 and TRBJ1-1; perhaps TRBD1 as D (6 bases). The V and J ends lost 6 bases and 1 base respectively, with 18 bases between them. The CDR3 consists of 16 residues. Germline assignment: CDR1 SEHNR and CDR2 FQNEAQ (reference sequence). The CDR3 region has the DNA TGTGCCAGCAGTCCTCAGGGGTTGAAAAGGAACACTGAAGCTTTCTTT. Encoded protein: CASSPQGLKRNTEAFF.

The sample holds a few counts of this clone. V and J are TRBV3-1 (or the pseudogene TRBV3-2) and TRBJ2-3, with 8 bases matching TRBD2. V trimming: 7 bases; J trimming: 6 bases; junction bases outside the gene matches: 9. The germline CDR1 and CDR2 sequences are LGHDT and YNNKEL (reference sequence). The CDR3 totals 14 residues. The CDR3, as DNA: TGTGCCAGCACCCTACTCGCTAGCGGGGATACGCAGTATTTT. Its translation is CASTLLASGDTQYF.

The chain is built from TRBV25-1 and TRBJ2-2; D may be TRBD1 (5 bases). Deletions cut 3 bases from V and 5 bases from J, with 13 bases between. This CDR3 comprises 15 residues. The germline CDR1 and CDR2 sequences are MGHDK and SYGVNS. CDR3: CASSEAGSITGELFF. As DNA, the CDR3 is TGTGCCAGCAGTGAGGCAGGGTCGATAACCGGGGAGCTGTTTTTT.

The CDR3, as DNA: TGTGCCAGCAGCTCCACAGACAGGGGGGTCAATGAGCAGTTCTTC. It is translated as CASSSTDRGVNEQFF. This chain joins TRBV5-4 and TRBJ2-1; 9 bases agree with TRBD1. The germline V gene encodes CDR1 SGHNT and CDR2 YYREEE (reference sequence). V gave up 3 bases and J gave up 6 bases; unmatched junction bases: 7. This CDR3 is built from 15 residues.

The CDR3 DNA follows: TGTGCCAGCAGCGGCTCGGGGAGTAATAACTATGGCTACACCTTC. Its translation: CASSGSGSNNYGYTF. This rearrangement joins TRBV9 to TRBJ1-2, with no clear D. This CDR3 is built from 15 residues. V lost 3 bases and J 1 base, leaving 13 bases between the germline ends. CDR1 is SGDLS and CDR2 is YYNGEE in the germline V gene.

About this clone: In the same sample, other DNA sequences code for this CDR3. V and J are TRBV7-3 and TRBJ2-3; 11 bases fit TRBD2. Germline trimming cut 5 bases from V and 5 bases from J; bases unmatched to any gene: 3. CDR1 and CDR2 (germline): SGHTA, FQGTGA. The CDR3 length is 14 residues. The chain's CDR3 is CASSPGLAGDTQYF. CDR3 nucleotides: TGTGCCAGCAGCCCCGGACTAGCGGGAGATACGCAGTATTTT.

This rearrangement joins TRBV6-1 to TRBJ2-7; 7 bases agree with TRBD1. Germline V gene data show CDR1 as MNHNS and CDR2 as SASEGT. This CDR3 has 15 residues. Losses at the gene ends were 2 bases for V and 0 bases for J; bases not matched to a gene: 4. CDR3 residues: CASSETGVLSYEQYF. In nucleotides, the CDR3 is TGTGCCAGCAGTGAAACAGGGGTCCTCTCCTACGAGCAGTACTTC.

In its sample, this clone was seen a few times. V usage is TRBV3-1 (or the pseudogene TRBV3-2) and J usage is TRBJ2-3; the match to TRBD2 covers 8 bases. Per germline, CDR1 LGHDT and CDR2 YNNKEL (reference sequence). After removal of 5 bases from V and 3 bases from J, the junction contained 7 bases not matched to a gene. The CDR3 covers 15 residues. The chain's CDR3 is CASSTGLGKTDTQYF. The CDR3 DNA sequence: TGTGCCAGCAGCACGGGACTAGGCAAGACAGATACGCAGTATTTT.

This chain uses TRBV4-1 with TRBJ1-2; TRBD1 matches 7 bases. Germline V lookup: CDR1 MGHRA, CDR2 YSYEKL. Trimming removed 4 bases from V and 2 bases from J; junction bases left unmatched: 10. The length of the CDR3 is 16 residues. CDR3 DNA sequence: TGCGCCAGCAGCCCTCTAGGAGGGGGCGGGAACTATGGCTACACCTTC. It specifies CASSPLGGGGNYGYTF.

As to this clone: Other DNA sequences in this sample translate to the same CDR3. J is TRBJ2-5 and V is TRBV3-1 (or the pseudogene TRBV3-2); 14 bases fit TRBD2. J lost 5 bases, V lost 4 bases, and 3 bases had no gene match. CDR1 LGHDT and CDR2 YNNKEL come from the germline V gene (reference sequence). The CDR3 loop spans 15 amino acids. The CDR3 nucleotides read TGTGCCAGCAGCCCGGGACTAGCGGGAGTTGAGACCCAGTACTTC. Translating gives CASSPGLAGVETQYF.

The V call is TRBV7-9, the J call TRBJ1-3; 7 bases map to TRBD1. The CDR3 is 17 amino acids. Germline V lookup: CDR1 SEHNR, CDR2 FQNEAQ (reference sequence). V lost 3 bases and J lost 0; bases outside the gene matches: 8. The CDR3 region is CASSFGAGGSSGNTIYF. The CDR3 DNA reads TGTGCCAGCAGCTTTGGGGCAGGGGGTTCCTCTGGAAACACCATATATTTT.

V usage is TRBV28 and J usage is TRBJ2-7; 8 bases agree with TRBD2. This CDR3 is 17 amino acids long. J was trimmed by 7 bases and V by 6 bases; bases with no gene match: 20. Germline CDR1 is MDHEN and CDR2 is SYDVKM. The CDR3 region is CASSPGRGTRLYYEQYF. In nucleotides, the CDR3 is TGTGCCAGCAGCCCAGGAAGGGGGACTAGACTGTATTATGAGCAGTACTTC.

The chain employs TRBV7-2 and TRBJ1-3, with 10 bases that match TRBD1. CDR3 length equals 16 residues. Germline CDR1 reads SGHTA; CDR2 reads FQGNSA. The V segment lost 8 bases and the J segment 2 bases; nucleotides outside the gene matches: 9. As DNA, the CDR3 is TGTGCCAGCTCCGGGACAGGGGCAGATACTGGAAACACCATATATTTT. Protein: CASSGTGADTGNTIYF.

V and J are TRBV15 and TRBJ1-2; D perhaps matches TRBD1 (6 bases). CDR1 and CDR2 from the germline V gene are LNHNV and YYDKDF (reference sequence). V lost 8 bases to trimming and J lost 0 bases, with 16 bases between them. The CDR3 runs 15 residues. Written as DNA, the CDR3 is TGTGCCACCGCGAGGGGGGGTGCGGCTAACTATGGCTACACCTTC. It is translated as CATARGGAANYGYTF.

The chain is built from TRBV19 and TRBJ2-3; 7 nucleotides agree with TRBD2. J gave up 4 bases and V 1 base, and 5 bases lay outside the gene matches. This CDR3 has 15 residues. Germline V gives CDR1 LNHDA, CDR2 SQIVND (reference sequence). CDR3 in DNA: TGTGCCAGTAGTATAGCCCAGCGGGGAGCAGATACGCAGTATTTT. Protein: CASSIAQRGADTQYF.